This TCR beta chain was recovered during a study of cytomegalovirus exposure and HLA in healthy donors. Background on the study: Of some 400 genotyped donors, approximately 84% clustered with self-reported Caucasian donors.

The primer mix had 60 Vbeta and 13 Jbeta primers. The data were produced by immunoSEQ multiplex PCR, yet TCRdb's version contains in-frame clones alone and is incomplete. The sample consists of about 130,000 clones, 75% to 90% of them appearing once. The length of the CDR3 is 15 residues. CDR1 and CDR2 from the germline V gene are MNHEY and SMNVEV (reference sequence). The V and J ends lost 2 bases and 2 bases respectively, with 13 bases between them. Study-wide points: In vitro, a few CMV-associated chains proved specific for CMV antigens. An apparent linkage of common viral pathogens to several of the most significant clusters emerged in a later analysis. Most subjects had HLA-A and HLA-B alleles reportedly predicted accurately by TCR beta sequences.

This clone was counted once. Antigen unknown. Sequenced input: PBMCs. This sequence originates from a woman in her thirties in good health and CMV-seropositive. The rearrangement links TRBV27 to TRBJ2-7, with D perhaps TRBD2 (5 bases). This CDR3 is CASSLGFGGAYEQYF. The DNA for the CDR3 is TGTGCCAGCAGTTTAGGGTTCGGAGGCGCCTACGAGCAGTACTTC.